This record concerns one TCR beta chain sequence. Its antigen is unidentified. This specimen comes from a study of regulatory dendritic cells for organ transplantation. General observations from the study: Memory T cells were less diverse than naive, with memory CD8+ most oligoclonal. Of resting T cell subsets, memory CD8+ had the most alloreactive clonotypes. Memory CD8+ clonal expansion seemed more limited with regulatory than mature dendritic cells.

This table comes from immunoSEQ multiplex PCR, and its TCRdb copy is limited to in-frame clones, with some not included. The repertoire has 25,000 to 30,000 clones, about three quarters of them found once; the top ten carry 2% to 2.5%. This receptor was obtained from a human donor in good health. The material sequenced was memory CD4+ T cells from blood. The subset is: CD45RO+ memory T cells.

The CDR3: CASSITGRTQHF. CDR3 DNA sequence: TGTGCCAGCAGTATCACCGGGAGAACCCAGCATTTT. The chain combines TRBV28 with TRBJ1-5; D unresolved. The germline V and J ends were trimmed by 5 bases and 11 bases, with 13 bases remaining between them. The CDR3 spans 12 residues. Germline loops: CDR1 MDHEN, CDR2 SYDVKM.